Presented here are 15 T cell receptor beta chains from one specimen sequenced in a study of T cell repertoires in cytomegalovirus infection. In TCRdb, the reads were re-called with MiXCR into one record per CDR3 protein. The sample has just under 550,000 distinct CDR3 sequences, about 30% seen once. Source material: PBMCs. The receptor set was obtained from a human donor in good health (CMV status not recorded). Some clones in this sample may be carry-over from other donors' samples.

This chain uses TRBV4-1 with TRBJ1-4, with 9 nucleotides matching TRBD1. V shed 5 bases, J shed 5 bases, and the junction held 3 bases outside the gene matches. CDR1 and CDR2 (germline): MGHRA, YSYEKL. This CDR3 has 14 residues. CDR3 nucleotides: TGCGCCAGCAGCGATGACAGGGGGAATGAAAAACTGTTTTTT. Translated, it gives CASSDDRGNEKLFF.

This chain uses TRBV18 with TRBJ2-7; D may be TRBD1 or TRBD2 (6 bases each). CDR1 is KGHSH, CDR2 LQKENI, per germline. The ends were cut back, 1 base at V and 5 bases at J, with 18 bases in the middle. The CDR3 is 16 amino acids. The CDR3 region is CASSPQSGFRGHEQYV. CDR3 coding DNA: TGTGCCAGCTCACCACAATCGGGATTTCGGGGGCACGAGCAGTACGTC.

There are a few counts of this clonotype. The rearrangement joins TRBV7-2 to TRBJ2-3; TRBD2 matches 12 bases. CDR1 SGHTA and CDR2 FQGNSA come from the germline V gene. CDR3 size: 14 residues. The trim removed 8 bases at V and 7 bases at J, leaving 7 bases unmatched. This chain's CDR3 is CASGLAGGDNTQYF. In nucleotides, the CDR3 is TGTGCCAGCGGCCTAGCGGGAGGGGATAATACGCAGTATTTT.

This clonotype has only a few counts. In nucleotides, the CDR3 is TGTGCCAGCAGTCCCGGGACAGGGAGTTATGGCTACACCTTC. It codes for CASSPGTGSYGYTF. The chain carries TRBV12-3 or TRBV12-4 and TRBJ1-2; 9 bases match TRBD1. V dropped 5 bases and J dropped 5; count of bases not matched to a gene: 6. The CDR3 has 14 amino acids.

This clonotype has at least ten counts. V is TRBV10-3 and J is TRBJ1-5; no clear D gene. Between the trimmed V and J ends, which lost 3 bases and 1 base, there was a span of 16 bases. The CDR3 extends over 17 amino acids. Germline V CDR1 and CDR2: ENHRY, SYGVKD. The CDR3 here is CAISEFFGSGSNQPQHF. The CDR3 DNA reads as TGTGCCATCAGTGAATTTTTTGGTTCGGGAAGCAATCAGCCCCAGCATTTT.

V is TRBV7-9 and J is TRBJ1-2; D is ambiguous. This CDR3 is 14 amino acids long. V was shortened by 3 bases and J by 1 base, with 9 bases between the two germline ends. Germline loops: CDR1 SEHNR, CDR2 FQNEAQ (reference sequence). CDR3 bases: TGTGCCAGCAGCTTGGGGAGGTTTAACTATGGCTACACCTTC. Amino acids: CASSLGRFNYGYTF.

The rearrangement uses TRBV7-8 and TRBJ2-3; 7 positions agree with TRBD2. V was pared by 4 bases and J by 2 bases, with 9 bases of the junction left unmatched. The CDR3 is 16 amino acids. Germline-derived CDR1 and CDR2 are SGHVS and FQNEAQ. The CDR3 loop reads CASSSWGGEDTDTQYF. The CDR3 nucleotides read TGTGCCAGCAGCTCCTGGGGGGGGGAGGACACAGATACGCAGTATTTT. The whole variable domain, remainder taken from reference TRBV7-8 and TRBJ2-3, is GAGVSQSPRYKVAKRGQDVALRCDPISGHVSLFWYQQALGQGPEFLTYFQNEAQLDKSGLPSDRFFAERPEGSVSTLKIQRTQQEDSAVYLCASSSWGGEDTDTQYFGPGTRLTVL.

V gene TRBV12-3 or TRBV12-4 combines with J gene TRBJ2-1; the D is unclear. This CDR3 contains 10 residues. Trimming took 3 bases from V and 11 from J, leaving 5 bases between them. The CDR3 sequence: CASSLEKQFF. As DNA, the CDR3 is TGTGCCAGCAGTTTGGAAAAGCAGTTCTTC.

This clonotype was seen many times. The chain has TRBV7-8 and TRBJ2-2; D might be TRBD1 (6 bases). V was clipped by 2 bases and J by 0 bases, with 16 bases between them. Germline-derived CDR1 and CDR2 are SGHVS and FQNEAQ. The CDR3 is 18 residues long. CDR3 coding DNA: TGTGCCAGCAGCTTATTGGGCGCAGGGGCGACGAACACCGGGGAGCTGTTTTTT. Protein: CASSLLGAGATNTGELFF.

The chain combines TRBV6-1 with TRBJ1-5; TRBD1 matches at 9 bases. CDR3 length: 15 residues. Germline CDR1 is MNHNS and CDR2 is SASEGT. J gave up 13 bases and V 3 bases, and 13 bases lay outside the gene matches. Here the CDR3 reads CASSEPGQGPSLQHF. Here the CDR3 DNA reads TGTGCCAGCAGTGAGCCGGGACAGGGACCCAGCTTGCAGCATTTT.

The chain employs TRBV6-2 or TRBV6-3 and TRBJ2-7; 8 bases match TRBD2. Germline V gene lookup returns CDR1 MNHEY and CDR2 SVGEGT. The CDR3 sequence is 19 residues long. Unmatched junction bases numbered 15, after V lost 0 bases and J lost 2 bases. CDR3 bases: TGTGCCAGCAGTTACTCGTCCGGGAGGGCAGTCAAAGTCGCCTACGAGCAGTACGTC. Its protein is CASSYSSGRAVKVAYEQYV.

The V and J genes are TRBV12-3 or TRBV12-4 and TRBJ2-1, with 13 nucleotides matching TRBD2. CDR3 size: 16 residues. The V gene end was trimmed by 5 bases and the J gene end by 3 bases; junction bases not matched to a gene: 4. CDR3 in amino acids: CASSRLAGGLYNEQFF. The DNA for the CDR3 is TGTGCCAGCAGTAGACTAGCGGGAGGCCTCTACAATGAGCAGTTCTTC.

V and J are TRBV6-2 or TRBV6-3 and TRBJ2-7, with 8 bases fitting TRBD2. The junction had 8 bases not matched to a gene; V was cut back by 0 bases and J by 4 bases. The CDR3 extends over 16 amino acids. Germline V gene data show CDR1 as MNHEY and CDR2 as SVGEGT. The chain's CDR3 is CASSYSIGGRLYEQYV. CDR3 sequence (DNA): TGTGCCAGCAGTTACTCGATCGGCGGGAGGCTTTACGAGCAGTACGTC.

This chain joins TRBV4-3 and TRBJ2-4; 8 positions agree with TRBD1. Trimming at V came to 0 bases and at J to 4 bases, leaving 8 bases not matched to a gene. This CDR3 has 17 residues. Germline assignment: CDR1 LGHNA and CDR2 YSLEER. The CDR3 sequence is CASSQEGRGRRKNIQYF. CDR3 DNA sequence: TGCGCCAGCAGCCAAGAGGGCAGGGGGCGAAGAAAAAACATTCAGTACTTC.

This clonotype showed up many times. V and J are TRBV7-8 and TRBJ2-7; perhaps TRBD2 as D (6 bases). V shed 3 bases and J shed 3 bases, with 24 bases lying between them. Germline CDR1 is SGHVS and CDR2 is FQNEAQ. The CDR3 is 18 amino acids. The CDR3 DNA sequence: TGTGCCAGCAGCTTGAATCCGTTCGCGGGATTCGGATTCTACGAGCAGTACGTC. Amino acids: CASSLNPFAGFGFYEQYV.